This T cell receptor beta chain stems from a study of blood T cells in healthy people across ages. Using a J-beta primer mix together with a sample-barcoded 5' primer, a second PCR was run for roughly 6 to 11 cycles. In TCRdb, the 5' RACE reads were re-called with MiXCR into one record per CDR3 protein. The sample gives about 680,000 distinct CDR3 sequences, about 52% of which show up once; about 32% is in the top ten. Study-wide results and limits: The study regarded diversity estimates from one million T cells as underestimates.

V shed 3 bases and J shed 0 bases, with 9 bases lying between them. The CDR3 covers 14 residues. Germline CDR1 reads DFQATT; CDR2 reads SNEGSKA (reference sequence). On this clonotype: Its antigen is as yet unknown.

The V gene is TRBV20-1, the J gene TRBJ1-5; a possible D gene is TRBD1 (5 bases). This TCR derives from an older woman in good health. Material for sequencing was blood. The CDR3 DNA follows: TGCAGTGCTAGGCAGACAGTTAGCAATCAGCCCCAGCATTTT. It translates to CSARQTVSNQPQHF.